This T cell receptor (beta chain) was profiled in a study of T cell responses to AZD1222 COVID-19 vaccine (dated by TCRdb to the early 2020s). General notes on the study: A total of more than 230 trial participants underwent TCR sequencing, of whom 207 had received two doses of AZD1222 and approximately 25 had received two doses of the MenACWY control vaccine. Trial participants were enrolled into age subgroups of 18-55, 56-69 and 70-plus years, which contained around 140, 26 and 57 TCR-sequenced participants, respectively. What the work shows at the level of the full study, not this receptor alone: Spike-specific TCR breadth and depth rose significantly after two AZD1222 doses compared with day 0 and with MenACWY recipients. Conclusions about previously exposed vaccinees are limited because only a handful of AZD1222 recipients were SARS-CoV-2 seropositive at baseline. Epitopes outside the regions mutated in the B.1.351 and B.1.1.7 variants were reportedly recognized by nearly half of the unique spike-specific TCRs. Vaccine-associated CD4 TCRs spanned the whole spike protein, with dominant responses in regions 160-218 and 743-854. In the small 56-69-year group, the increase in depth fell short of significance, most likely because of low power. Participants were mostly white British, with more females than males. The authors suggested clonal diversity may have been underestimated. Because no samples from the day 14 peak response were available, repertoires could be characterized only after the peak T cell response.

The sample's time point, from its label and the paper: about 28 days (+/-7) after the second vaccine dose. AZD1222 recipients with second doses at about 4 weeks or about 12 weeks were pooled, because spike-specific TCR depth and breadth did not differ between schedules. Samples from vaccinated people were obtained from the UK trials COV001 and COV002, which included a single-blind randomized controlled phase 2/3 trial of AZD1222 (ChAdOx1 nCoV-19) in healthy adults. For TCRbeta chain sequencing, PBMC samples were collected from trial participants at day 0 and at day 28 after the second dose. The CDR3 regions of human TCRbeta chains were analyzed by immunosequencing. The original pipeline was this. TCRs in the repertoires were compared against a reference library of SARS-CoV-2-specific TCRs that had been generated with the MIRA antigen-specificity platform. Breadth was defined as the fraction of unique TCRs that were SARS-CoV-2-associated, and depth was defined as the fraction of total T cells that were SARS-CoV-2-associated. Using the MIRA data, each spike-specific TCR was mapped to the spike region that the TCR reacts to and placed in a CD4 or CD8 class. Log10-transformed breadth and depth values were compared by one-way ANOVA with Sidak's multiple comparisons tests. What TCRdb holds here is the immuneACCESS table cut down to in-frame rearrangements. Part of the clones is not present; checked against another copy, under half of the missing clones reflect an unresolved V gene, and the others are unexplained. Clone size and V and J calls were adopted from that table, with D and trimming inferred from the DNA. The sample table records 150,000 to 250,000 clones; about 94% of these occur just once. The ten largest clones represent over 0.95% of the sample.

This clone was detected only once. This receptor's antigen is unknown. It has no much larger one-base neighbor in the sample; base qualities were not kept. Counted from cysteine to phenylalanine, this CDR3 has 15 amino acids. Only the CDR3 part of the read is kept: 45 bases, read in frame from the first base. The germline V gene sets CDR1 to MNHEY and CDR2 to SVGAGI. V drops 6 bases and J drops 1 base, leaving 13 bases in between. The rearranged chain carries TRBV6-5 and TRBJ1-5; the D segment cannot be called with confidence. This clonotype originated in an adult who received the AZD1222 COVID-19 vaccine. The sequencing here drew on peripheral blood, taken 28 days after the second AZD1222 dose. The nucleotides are TGTGCCAGCAGAGCGGGCCTCTTGAGCAATCAGCCCCAGCATTTT. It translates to CASRAGLLSNQPQHF.